This TCR beta chain was obtained from a study of blood T cell repertoires in COVID-19. Study at large: There were acute and convalescent COVID-19 samples, and they came from the United States, Italy and Spain. Sources were T cells, B-cell-depleted T cells, or PBMCs; the material itself was cDNA or gDNA.

The CDR3 is made up of 17 amino acids. Germline V gene sequence: CDR1 SGHTA, CDR2 FQGNSA. The V segment lost 5 bases and the J segment 2 bases; nucleotides outside the gene matches: 13. As handled by the study authors: Amplification from reference gene primers served as the basis for estimated nucleated cell counts. Only in-frame clones appear in the TCRdb table, and some are missing; sequencing was by immunoSEQ multiplex PCR. V and J calls and clone size are those listed in that table; D and trimming were worked out from the DNA. The sample yields about 140,000 clones, 76% seen once. The rearrangement joins TRBV7-2 to TRBJ2-5, with 8 nucleotides matching TRBD1. The source of this sequence is a woman older than 75 with active or convalescent COVID-19. The sample consisted of peripheral blood. CDR3 DNA sequence: TGTGCCAGCAGCAGAGAATACCCGGGACAGGTGCAAGAGACCCAGTACTTC. Residues: CASSREYPGQVQETQYF.